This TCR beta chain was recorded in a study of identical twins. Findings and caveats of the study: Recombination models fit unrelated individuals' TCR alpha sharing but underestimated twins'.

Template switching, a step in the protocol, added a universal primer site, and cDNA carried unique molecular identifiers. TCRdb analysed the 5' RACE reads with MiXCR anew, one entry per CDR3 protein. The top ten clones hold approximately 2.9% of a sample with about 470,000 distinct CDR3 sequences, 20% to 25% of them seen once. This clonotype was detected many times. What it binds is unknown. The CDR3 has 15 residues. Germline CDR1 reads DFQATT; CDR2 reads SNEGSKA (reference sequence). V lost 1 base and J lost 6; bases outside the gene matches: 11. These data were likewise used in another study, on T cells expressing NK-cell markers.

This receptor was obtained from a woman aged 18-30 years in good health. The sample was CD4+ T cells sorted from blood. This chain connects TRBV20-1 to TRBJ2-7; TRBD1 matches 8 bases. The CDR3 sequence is CSARVRTGRPIEQYF. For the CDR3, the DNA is TGCAGTGCTAGAGTTCGGACAGGGCGTCCAATCGAGCAGTACTTC.